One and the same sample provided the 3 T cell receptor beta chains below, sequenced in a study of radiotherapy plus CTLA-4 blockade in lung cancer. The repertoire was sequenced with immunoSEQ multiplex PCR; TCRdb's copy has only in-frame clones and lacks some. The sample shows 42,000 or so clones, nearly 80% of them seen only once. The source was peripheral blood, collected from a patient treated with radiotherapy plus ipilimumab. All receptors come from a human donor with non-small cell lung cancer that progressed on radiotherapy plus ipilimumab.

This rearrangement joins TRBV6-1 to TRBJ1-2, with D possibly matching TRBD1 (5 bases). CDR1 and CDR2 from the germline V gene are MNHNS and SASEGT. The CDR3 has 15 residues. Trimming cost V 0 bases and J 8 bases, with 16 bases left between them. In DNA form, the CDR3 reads TGTGCCAGCAGTGAAGCCATGACAGTCACCGGAGGCTACACCTTC. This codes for CASSEAMTVTGGYTF.

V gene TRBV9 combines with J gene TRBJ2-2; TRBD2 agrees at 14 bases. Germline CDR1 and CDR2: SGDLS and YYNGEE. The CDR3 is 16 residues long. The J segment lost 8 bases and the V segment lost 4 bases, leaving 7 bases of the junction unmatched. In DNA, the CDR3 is TGTGCCAGCAGCCCCCGACTAGCGGGGGGGCGAGGGGAGCTGTTTTTT. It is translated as CASSPRLAGGRGELFF.

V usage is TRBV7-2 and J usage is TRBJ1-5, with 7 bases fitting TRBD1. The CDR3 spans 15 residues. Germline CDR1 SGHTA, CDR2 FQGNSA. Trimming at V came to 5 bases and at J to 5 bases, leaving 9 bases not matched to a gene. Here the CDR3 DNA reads TGTGCCAGCAGCCACAAAGCAGGGGGAGATCAGCCCCAGCATTTT. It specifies CASSHKAGGDQPQHF. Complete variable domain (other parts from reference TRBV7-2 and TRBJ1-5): GAGVSQSPSNKVTEKGKDVELRCDPISGHTALYWYRQSLGQGLEFLIYFQGNSAPDKSGLPSDRFSAERTGGSVSTLTIQRTQQEDSAVYLCASSHKAGGDQPQHFGDGTRLSIL.